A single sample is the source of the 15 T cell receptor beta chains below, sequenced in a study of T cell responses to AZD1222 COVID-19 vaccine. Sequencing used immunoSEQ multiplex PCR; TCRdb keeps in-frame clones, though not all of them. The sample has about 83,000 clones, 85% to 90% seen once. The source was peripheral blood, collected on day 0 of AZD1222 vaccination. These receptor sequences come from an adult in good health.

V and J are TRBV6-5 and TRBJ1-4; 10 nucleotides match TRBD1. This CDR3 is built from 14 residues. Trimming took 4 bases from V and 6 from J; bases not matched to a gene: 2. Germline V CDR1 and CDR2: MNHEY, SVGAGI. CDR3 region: CASSSGQGHEKLFF. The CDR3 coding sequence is TGTGCCAGCAGTTCGGGACAGGGGCATGAAAAACTGTTTTTT.

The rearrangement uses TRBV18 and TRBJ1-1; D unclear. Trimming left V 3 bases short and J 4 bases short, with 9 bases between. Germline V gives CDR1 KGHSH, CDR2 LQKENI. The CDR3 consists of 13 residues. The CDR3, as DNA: TGTGCCAGCTCACCTCCCACAAGCACTGAAGCTTTCTTT. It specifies CASSPPTSTEAFF.

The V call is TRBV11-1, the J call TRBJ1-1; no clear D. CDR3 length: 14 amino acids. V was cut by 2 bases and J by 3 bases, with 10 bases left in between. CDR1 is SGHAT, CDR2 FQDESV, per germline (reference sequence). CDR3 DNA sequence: TGTGCCAGCAGCTTAACTCGGTTTGACACTGAAGCTTTCTTT. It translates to CASSLTRFDTEAFF.

The CDR3 reads CASSLLFSGKDNEQFF. In nucleotides, the CDR3 is TGTGCCAGCAGCTTGTTGTTTTCGGGGAAGGACAATGAGCAGTTCTTC. The chain carries TRBV5-4 and TRBJ2-1; D is possibly TRBD2 (5 bases). This CDR3 spans 16 amino acids. Germline-derived CDR1 and CDR2 are SGHNT and YYREEE (reference sequence). The V and J ends lost 1 base and 5 bases respectively, with 16 bases between them.

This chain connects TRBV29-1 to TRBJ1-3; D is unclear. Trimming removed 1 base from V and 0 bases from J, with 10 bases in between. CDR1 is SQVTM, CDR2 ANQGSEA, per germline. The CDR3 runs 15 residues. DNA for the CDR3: TGCAGCGTTGAAGCTTTTGGAGACTCTGGAAACACCATATATTTT. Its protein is CSVEAFGDSGNTIYF.

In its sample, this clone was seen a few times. CDR3 in amino acids: CASSSWAPDAKTQYF. DNA for the CDR3: TGTGCCAGCAGTTCTTGGGCCCCAGACGCCAAGACCCAGTACTTC. The chain has TRBV28 and TRBJ2-5; unclear D gene. Per germline, CDR1 MDHEN and CDR2 SYDVKM. CDR3 length: 15 residues. V lost 4 bases and J 6 bases, leaving 18 bases between the germline ends.

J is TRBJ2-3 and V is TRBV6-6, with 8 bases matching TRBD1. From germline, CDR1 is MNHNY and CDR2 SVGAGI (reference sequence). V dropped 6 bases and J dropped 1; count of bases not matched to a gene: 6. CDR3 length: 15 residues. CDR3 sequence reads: CASRPDRGRTDTQYF. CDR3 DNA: TGTGCCAGCAGGCCTGACAGGGGTCGCACAGATACGCAGTATTTT.

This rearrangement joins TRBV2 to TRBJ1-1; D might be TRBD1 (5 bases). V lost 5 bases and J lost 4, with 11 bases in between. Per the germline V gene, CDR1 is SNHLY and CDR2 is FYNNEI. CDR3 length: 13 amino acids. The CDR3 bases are TGTGCCAGCAGTCACGGGGGGAGCACTGAAGCTTTCTTT. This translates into CASSHGGSTEAFF. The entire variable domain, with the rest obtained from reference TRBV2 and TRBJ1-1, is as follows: EPEVTQTPSHQVTQMGQEVILRCVPISNHLYFYWYRQILGQKVEFLVSFYNNEISEKSEIFDDQFSVERPDGSNFTLKIRSTKLEDSAMYFCASSHGGSTEAFFGQGTRLTVV.

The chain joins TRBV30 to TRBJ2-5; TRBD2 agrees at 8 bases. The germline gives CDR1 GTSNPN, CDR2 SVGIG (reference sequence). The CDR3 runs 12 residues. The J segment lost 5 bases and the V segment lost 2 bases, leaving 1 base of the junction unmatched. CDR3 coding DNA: TGTGCCTGGAGTAGCGGGAGCGAGACCCAGTACTTC. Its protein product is CAWSSGSETQYF.

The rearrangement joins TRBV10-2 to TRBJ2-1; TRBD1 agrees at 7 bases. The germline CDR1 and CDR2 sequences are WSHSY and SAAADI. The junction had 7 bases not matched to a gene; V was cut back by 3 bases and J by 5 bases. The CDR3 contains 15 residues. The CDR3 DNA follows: TGCGCCAGCAGTGATGAGGGGGCTATGGACAATGAGCAGTTCTTC. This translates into CASSDEGAMDNEQFF.

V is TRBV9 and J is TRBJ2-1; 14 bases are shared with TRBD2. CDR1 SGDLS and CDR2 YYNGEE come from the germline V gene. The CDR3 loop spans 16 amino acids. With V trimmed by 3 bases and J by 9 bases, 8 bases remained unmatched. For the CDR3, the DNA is TGTGCCAGCAGCGCCCGAGGACTAGCGGGAGGTACTGAGCAGTTCTTC. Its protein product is CASSARGLAGGTEQFF.

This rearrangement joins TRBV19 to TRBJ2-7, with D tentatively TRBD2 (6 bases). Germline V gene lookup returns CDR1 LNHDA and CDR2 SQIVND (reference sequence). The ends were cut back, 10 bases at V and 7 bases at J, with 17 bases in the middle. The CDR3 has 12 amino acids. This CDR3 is CATLGGVGEQYF. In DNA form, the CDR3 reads TGTGCCACCTTGGGGGGAGTAGGAGAGCAGTACTTC. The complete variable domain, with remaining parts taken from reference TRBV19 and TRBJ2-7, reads DGGITQSPKYLFRKEGQNVTLSCEQNLNHDAMYWYRQDPGQGLRLIYYSQIVNDFQKGDIAEGYSVSREKKESFPLTVTSAQKNPTAFYLCATLGGVGEQYFGPGTRLTVT.

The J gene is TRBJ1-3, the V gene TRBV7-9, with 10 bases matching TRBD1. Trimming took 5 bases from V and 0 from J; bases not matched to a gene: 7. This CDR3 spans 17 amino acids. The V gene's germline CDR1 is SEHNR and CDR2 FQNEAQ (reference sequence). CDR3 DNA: TGTGCCAGCAGCACGGACAGGGGGTCTTTCTCTGGAAACACCATATATTTT. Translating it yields CASSTDRGSFSGNTIYF.

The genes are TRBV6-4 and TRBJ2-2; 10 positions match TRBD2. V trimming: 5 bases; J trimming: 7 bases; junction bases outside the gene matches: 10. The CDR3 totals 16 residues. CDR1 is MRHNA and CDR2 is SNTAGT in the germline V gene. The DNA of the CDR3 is TGTGCCAGCAGTCCTCTAGCGGGAGCGGGTAACGGGGAGCTGTTTTTT. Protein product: CASSPLAGAGNGELFF.

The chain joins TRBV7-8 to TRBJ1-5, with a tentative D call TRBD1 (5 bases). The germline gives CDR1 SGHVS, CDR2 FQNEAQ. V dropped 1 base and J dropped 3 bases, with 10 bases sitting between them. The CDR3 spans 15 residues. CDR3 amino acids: CASSLDRLLNQPQHF. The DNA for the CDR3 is TGTGCCAGCAGCTTAGACAGGCTCCTCAATCAGCCCCAGCATTTT.